The 27 T cell receptor beta chains presented below share a single source sample, sequenced in a study of circulating tumor DNA in untreated peripheral T-cell lymphoma. Generated by immunoSEQ multiplex PCR, the TCRdb table keeps only in-frame clones and is missing some. The repertoire includes roughly 9,000 clones, roughly 80% of them detected once, and approximately 2.2% sits in the top ten. Sequencing used tumor tissue. The receptors were sampled from a human donor with peripheral T-cell lymphoma.

The chain uses TRBV11-3 and TRBJ1-2, with D uncertain. The CDR3 is made up of 15 amino acids. V gave up 3 bases and J gave up 1 base, with 12 bases separating them. From germline, CDR1 is SGHNT and CDR2 YENEEA. CDR3 sequence: CASSLADPGNYGYTF. CDR3 bases: TGTGCCAGCAGCTTGGCGGACCCCGGTAACTATGGCTACACCTTC.

The J gene is TRBJ1-2, the V gene TRBV29-1; D possibly corresponds to TRBD1 (6 bases). Germline V gene sequence: CDR1 SQVTM, CDR2 ANQGSEA. CDR3 length: 13 residues. Trimming took 5 bases from V and 8 from J, leaving 18 bases between them. CDR3 in DNA: TGCAGCGTTTATAATTCAGGGGTATACGGCTACACCTTC. Protein sequence: CSVYNSGVYGYTF.

The V call is TRBV6-8, the J call TRBJ2-7; the D gene is possibly TRBD1 (7 bases). Germline CDR1 is MNHGY and CDR2 is SAAAGT. Trimming pared 8 bases from V and 0 bases from J, leaving 20 bases between. The CDR3 is made up of 16 amino acids. The DNA of the CDR3 is TGTGCCAGCCTTCGGGGGCCGGGACAGATCTCCTACGAGCAGTACTTC. Its translation: CASLRGPGQISYEQYF.

The genes are TRBV2 and TRBJ2-7; D may be TRBD1 or TRBD2 (5 bases each). Germline CDR1 is SNHLY and CDR2 is FYNNEI. CDR3 length: 15 residues. V was cut by 0 bases and J by 2 bases, with 11 bases left in between. The CDR3 coding sequence is TGTGCCAGCAGTGAAGCGCCGGGACCCGCCTACGAGCAGTACTTC. Amino acids: CASSEAPGPAYEQYF.

The chain combines TRBV29-1 with TRBJ1-2; tentatively, D is TRBD1 (6 bases). Deletions cut 0 bases from V and 8 bases from J, with 16 bases between. The germline gives CDR1 SQVTM, CDR2 ANQGSEA. The CDR3 extends over 14 amino acids. In DNA, the CDR3 is TGCAGCGTTGAAGACTGGCAGGGGAGCTGGGGCTACACCTTC. Protein sequence: CSVEDWQGSWGYTF.

The chain links TRBV19 to TRBJ1-1, with D possibly TRBD1 on 5 matching bases. V was pared by 6 bases and J by 3 bases, with 5 bases between. The V gene's germline CDR1 is LNHDA and CDR2 SQIVND (reference sequence). The CDR3 is 11 residues long. Written as DNA, the CDR3 is TGTGCCAGTAGGGGGGACACTGAAGCTTTCTTT. Its translation is CASRGDTEAFF.

The V and J genes are TRBV19 and TRBJ1-1; D perhaps matches TRBD1 (6 bases). V shed 3 bases and J shed 4 bases, with 15 bases lying between them. The germline V gene has CDR1 LNHDA and CDR2 SQIVND (reference sequence). This CDR3 is built from 15 residues. As DNA, the CDR3 is TGTGCCAGTAGTATTCCGGGCAGAGGGGGCACTGAAGCTTTCTTT. Protein: CASSIPGRGGTEAFF.

The rearrangement uses TRBV30 and TRBJ1-5; D perhaps matches TRBD1 (5 bases). Trimming removed 5 bases at V and 4 bases at J, with 9 bases between. From germline, CDR1 is GTSNPN and CDR2 SVGIG (reference sequence). The CDR3 has 12 amino acids. The CDR3 nucleotides are TGTGCCTGGGACAGTTCTAATCAGCCCCAGCATTTT. Amino acids: CAWDSSNQPQHF. Drawing the rest from reference TRBV30 and TRBJ1-5, the complete variable domain is SQTIHQWPATLVQPVGSPLSLECTVEGTSNPNLYWYRQAAGRGLQLLFYSVGIGQISSEVPQNLSASRPQDRQFILSSKKLLLSDSGFYLCAWDSSNQPQHFGDGTRLSIL.

Turning to this clone: Mismatch with germline at one junction end may stem from a read error. V and J are TRBV30 and TRBJ1-1; D possibly corresponds to TRBD1 (5 bases). CDR3 length: 12 amino acids. In germline, CDR1 is GTSNPN, CDR2 SVGIG (reference sequence). CDR3 sequence reads: CAWSPGNPEAFF. Here the CDR3 DNA reads TGTGCCTGGAGTCCAGGGAACCCTGAAGCTTTCTTT.

This clone came up a few times. This chain joins TRBV6-8 and TRBJ1-1; D may be TRBD1 (6 bases). The CDR3 has 13 residues. Looked up from germline, CDR1 is MNHGY and CDR2 is SAAAGT. Trimming shortened V by 6 bases and J by 5 bases, and 13 bases separated the two germline ends. In DNA form, the CDR3 reads TGTGCCAGCAGCCACAGGGTTGGAACTGAAGCTTTCTTT. It translates to CASSHRVGTEAFF.

The chain couples TRBV11-3 to TRBJ2-3; D unresolved. Trimming removed 2 bases at V and 0 bases at J, with 6 bases between. Germline V gives CDR1 SGHNT, CDR2 YENEEA. The CDR3 is made up of 14 amino acids. DNA of the CDR3: TGTGCCAGCAGCTTATCCGGGAGCACAGATACGCAGTATTTT. It codes for CASSLSGSTDTQYF.

This chain links TRBV29-1 with TRBJ1-2; 9 nucleotides align to TRBD1. Germline CDR1 and CDR2: SQVTM and ANQGSEA. The trim removed 6 bases at V and 8 bases at J, leaving 10 bases unmatched. The CDR3 is made up of 13 amino acids. In nucleotides, the CDR3 is TGCAGCGTAACAGGGGGCGATTCGTGGGGCTACACCTTC. Residues: CSVTGGDSWGYTF.

The CDR3 protein is CASRRTGGSYEQYF. For the CDR3, the DNA is TGTGCCAGCAGGCGGACAGGGGGCTCCTACGAGCAGTACTTC. This chain connects TRBV6-8 to TRBJ2-7; 10 bases are shared with TRBD1. This CDR3 contains 14 residues. Trimming at V came to 6 bases and at J to 0 bases, leaving 2 bases not matched to a gene. Germline V gene data show CDR1 as MNHGY and CDR2 as SAAAGT.

This rearrangement joins TRBV30 to TRBJ2-1, with D perhaps matching TRBD2 (6 bases). CDR1 is GTSNPN and CDR2 is SVGIG in the germline V gene (reference sequence). V lost 2 bases to trimming and J lost 0 bases, with 8 bases between them. This CDR3 has 14 amino acids. DNA of the CDR3: TGTGCCTGGAGTACGGGAGCCTCCTACAATGAGCAGTTCTTC. This sequence encodes CAWSTGASYNEQFF.

V usage is TRBV29-1 and J usage is TRBJ1-1, with D unresolved. The CDR3 totals 12 residues. Germline CDR1 is SQVTM and CDR2 is ANQGSEA. V dropped 6 bases and J dropped 0 bases, with 8 bases sitting between them. In DNA, the CDR3 is TGCAGCGTCGGTTACATGAACACTGAAGCTTTCTTT. Translation: CSVGYMNTEAFF.

The genes are TRBV19 and TRBJ1-2; D possibly corresponds to TRBD1 (5 bases). The CDR3 totals 14 residues. Germline V lookup: CDR1 LNHDA, CDR2 SQIVND (reference sequence). Trimming pared 5 bases from V and 4 bases from J, leaving 14 bases between. CDR3 DNA sequence: TGTGCCAGTAGTCAGGGTGATGGGGTCTATGGCTACACCTTC. Translated, it gives CASSQGDGVYGYTF.

This sequence joins TRBV11-3 and TRBJ2-1, with 10 bases identical to TRBD2. Losses at the gene ends were 5 bases for V and 6 bases for J; bases not matched to a gene: 10. The CDR3 is made up of 16 amino acids. Germline values: CDR1 SGHNT, CDR2 YENEEA. The DNA for the CDR3 is TGTGCCAGCAGCCCCCCAAGCGGGGGGGCCTTCAATGAGCAGTTCTTC. Encoded protein: CASSPPSGGAFNEQFF.

This chain links TRBV12-5 with TRBJ1-1, with a weak D call TRBD1 (6 bases). This CDR3 comprises 13 residues. Germline assignment: CDR1 LGHNT and CDR2 FRNRAP. CDR3 region: CASIWGASTEAFF. The CDR3 nucleotides are TGTGCCAGCATCTGGGGGGCCTCCACTGAAGCTTTCTTT.

This chain links TRBV19 with TRBJ2-3, with TRBD1 as a possible D gene (7 bases). With 11 bases removed from V and 3 bases from J, the gap between germline ends came to 18 bases. CDR3 length: 14 residues. CDR1 is LNHDA, CDR2 SQIVND, per germline (reference sequence). The CDR3 bases are TGTGCCTCGTTAGAGGAGGGGGCAACAGATACGCAGTATTTT. Translation: CASLEEGATDTQYF. Variable domain in full (rest from reference TRBV19 and TRBJ2-3): DGGITQSPKYLFRKEGQNVTLSCEQNLNHDAMYWYRQDPGQGLRLIYYSQIVNDFQKGDIAEGYSVSREKKESFPLTVTSAQKNPTAFYLCASLEEGATDTQYFGPGTRLTVL.

The sample holds one count of this clone. CDR3: CASSDGLFSGNTIYF. The CDR3 DNA is TGTGCCAGCAGTGACGGACTCTTCTCTGGAAACACCATATATTTT. The chain couples TRBV6-8 to TRBJ1-3; D gene ambiguous. The CDR3 is made up of 15 amino acids. Per germline, CDR1 MNHGY and CDR2 SAAAGT. V lost 5 bases and J 0 bases, leaving 11 bases between the germline ends.

The chain recombines TRBV6-8 with TRBJ2-6, with no clear D. The V end lost 6 bases, the J end lost 1 base, and 10 bases lay between the germline ends. Germline CDR1 reads MNHGY; CDR2 reads SAAAGT. The length of the CDR3 is 15 residues. The CDR3 DNA is TGTGCCAGCAGCGGAAGGTTTTCTGGGGCCAACGTCCTGACTTTC. Residues: CASSGRFSGANVLTF.

The chain recombines TRBV5-1 with TRBJ1-2; D remains ambiguous. The CDR3 runs to 15 residues. The V end was cut by 4 bases, the J end by 0 bases, with 13 bases between. Germline-derived CDR1 and CDR2 are SGHRS and YFSETQ. The DNA for the CDR3 is TGCGCCAGCAGCCCTGACTGGGGAACTAACTATGGCTACACCTTC. Translating it yields CASSPDWGTNYGYTF.

The rearrangement links TRBV6-8 to TRBJ2-7; D ambiguous. Germline CDR1 reads MNHGY; CDR2 reads SAAAGT. CDR3 length equals 13 residues. V shed 4 bases and J shed 7 bases, with 14 bases lying between them. CDR3 protein: CASSFPEAPEQYF. The CDR3 DNA is TGTGCCAGCAGTTTCCCCGAGGCGCCGGAGCAGTACTTC.

In DNA form, the CDR3 reads TGCGCCAGCAGCTTGGACTCGTTCGGACAGGCCAATTCACCCCTCCACTTT. This encodes CASSLDSFGQANSPLHF. V usage is TRBV5-1 and J usage is TRBJ1-6; TRBD1 matches 7 bases. The V gene end was trimmed by 0 bases and the J gene end by 7 bases; junction bases not matched to a gene: 10. The CDR3 contains 17 residues. Germline values: CDR1 SGHRS, CDR2 YFSETQ.

The V call is TRBV11-3, the J call TRBJ2-3; D not certain. CDR3 size: 15 residues. The V and J ends lost 1 base and 0 bases respectively, with 8 bases between them. Germline V lookup: CDR1 SGHNT, CDR2 YENEEA. The CDR3 reads CASSLVGQSTDTQYF. CDR3 sequence (DNA): TGTGCCAGCAGCTTAGTTGGCCAAAGCACAGATACGCAGTATTTT.

In DNA, the CDR3 is TGTGCCAGCAGCAAGGGACCGTACACTGAAGCTTTCTTT. This sequence encodes CASSKGPYTEAFF. The gene calls are TRBV6-8 and TRBJ1-1; the D gene is possibly TRBD1 (5 bases). The CDR3 extends over 13 amino acids. V lost 6 bases to trimming and J lost 3 bases, with 11 bases between them. Looked up from germline, CDR1 is MNHGY and CDR2 is SAAAGT.

This clone has only a few counts. The genes are TRBV18 and TRBJ1-6; D is ambiguous. Deletions cut 1 base from V and 11 bases from J, with 15 bases between. CDR3 length: 15 amino acids. Germline CDR1 KGHSH, CDR2 LQKENI. CDR3 sequence (DNA): TGTGCCAGCTCACCACGGACCCAACTTAGGACACCCCTCCACTTT. This codes for CASSPRTQLRTPLHF.